The 18 T cell receptor beta chains below all came from one sample that was sequenced in a study of shared clonotypes between healthy human individuals. CD45RO-negative cells were positively selected for CCR7, leaving out terminally differentiated effector memory CD45RA+ cells. Here immunoSEQ multiplex PCR was the method, and the copy in TCRdb shows in-frame clones only, minus some. The sample includes some 630,000 clones, around 96% of them seen just once. Sample: naive CD8+ T cells sorted from blood. Source of these receptors: a woman aged 25-40 years in good health.

The V gene is TRBV2, the J gene TRBJ2-1; 8 nucleotides align to TRBD2. The CDR3 is 14 amino acids. The germline gives CDR1 SNHLY, CDR2 FYNNEI. The V and J ends lost 6 bases and 2 bases, in that order; junction bases with no gene match: 3. The CDR3 DNA follows: TGTGCCAGCAGGGGACTAGAAACCTACAATGAGCAGTTCTTC. It translates to CASRGLETYNEQFF. The full variable domain, rest sourced from reference TRBV2 and TRBJ2-1, is EPEVTQTPSHQVTQMGQEVILRCVPISNHLYFYWYRQILGQKVEFLVSFYNNEISEKSEIFDDQFSVERPDGSNFTLKIRSTKLEDSAMYFCASRGLETYNEQFFGPGTRLTVL.

This rearrangement joins TRBV11-2 to TRBJ2-1; D is unclear. V was cut by 5 bases and J by 4 bases, with 6 bases left in between. Germline V lookup: CDR1 SGHAT, CDR2 FQNNGV. The CDR3 covers 12 residues. The DNA of the CDR3 is TGTGCCAGCAGCCCACAATACAATGAGCAGTTCTTC. Amino acid sequence: CASSPQYNEQFF.

The V call is TRBV7-9, the J call TRBJ1-1; tentatively, D is TRBD1 (5 bases). Germline lookup yields CDR1 SEHNR and CDR2 FQNEAQ (reference sequence). V shed 6 bases and J shed 5 bases, with 13 bases lying between them. The CDR3 loop spans 13 amino acids. CDR3 DNA sequence: TGTGCCAGCAGAGATCCAGGGTATACTGAAGCTTTCTTT. It codes for CASRDPGYTEAFF.

The V gene is TRBV2, the J gene TRBJ2-7; D not resolved. The CDR3 length is 15 residues. Trimming stripped 1 base from V and 2 bases from J, with 12 bases between. Germline V gene data show CDR1 as SNHLY and CDR2 as FYNNEI. The CDR3 reads CASSEGQLGTYEQYF. The DNA of the CDR3 is TGTGCCAGCAGTGAAGGCCAGTTGGGGACCTACGAGCAGTACTTC.

This chain links TRBV27 with TRBJ2-3; D is perhaps TRBD1 (6 bases). The CDR3 is 15 residues long. Germline CDR1 reads MNHEY; CDR2 reads SMNVEV (reference sequence). The V gene lost 5 bases and the J gene lost 2 bases, with 14 bases spanning the gap. The CDR3 here is CASSHRDEFTDTQYF. CDR3 DNA: TGTGCCAGCAGTCACAGGGACGAATTCACAGATACGCAGTATTTT.

Concerning this clone itself: Other DNA sequences within the sample encode an identical CDR3. The V call is TRBV5-6, the J call TRBJ1-5, with D perhaps TRBD1 (6 bases). This CDR3 region has 14 residues. In germline, CDR1 is SGHDT, CDR2 YYEEEE. V lost 0 bases to trimming and J lost 7 bases, with 11 bases between them. The DNA for the CDR3 is TGTGCCAGCAGCTTGGCGGGGGGCGGGCAGCCCCAGCATTTT. Its protein is CASSLAGGGQPQHF.

The gene calls are TRBV27 and TRBJ2-3; 10 bases are shared with TRBD2. Unmatched junction bases numbered 15, after V lost 5 bases and J lost 4 bases. The CDR3 loop spans 18 amino acids. CDR1 MNHEY and CDR2 SMNVEV come from the germline V gene (reference sequence). DNA of the CDR3: TGTGCCAGCAGTCCTGACCCCGGGATAGCGGGAGGCCCAGATACGCAGTATTTT. This sequence encodes CASSPDPGIAGGPDTQYF.

This sequence joins TRBV28 and TRBJ2-7, with 11 nucleotides matching TRBD2. From germline, CDR1 is MDHEN and CDR2 SYDVKM. The J segment lost 2 bases and the V segment lost 5 bases, leaving 2 bases of the junction unmatched. CDR3 size: 14 residues. The CDR3 here is CASSPGLAAYEQYF. The CDR3, as DNA: TGTGCCAGCAGTCCGGGACTAGCGGCCTACGAGCAGTACTTC.

This chain links TRBV2 with TRBJ2-3; D call uncertain. The CDR3 contains 14 residues. Germline lookup yields CDR1 SNHLY and CDR2 FYNNEI. The V end lost 7 bases, the J end lost 4 bases, and 15 bases lay between the germline ends. The CDR3 loop reads CASNRARLADTQYF. The CDR3 DNA is TGTGCCAGCAACCGGGCCAGGCTGGCAGATACGCAGTATTTT.

V gene TRBV11-2 combines with J gene TRBJ2-7; perhaps TRBD2 as D (6 bases). The CDR3 runs 14 residues. Germline-derived CDR1 and CDR2 are SGHAT and FQNNGV. V shed 1 base and J shed 4 bases, with 11 bases lying between them. This CDR3 is CASSLAGDKYEQYF. The CDR3 nucleotides read TGTGCCAGCAGCTTAGCGGGAGATAAATACGAGCAGTACTTC.

The chain recombines TRBV5-6 with TRBJ2-1; D gene ambiguous. Trimming left V 0 bases short and J 10 bases short, with 8 bases between. The germline V gene encodes CDR1 SGHDT and CDR2 YYEEEE. The CDR3 sequence is 12 residues long. The CDR3 DNA is TGTGCCAGCAGCTTGGACGTGTACGAGCAGTTCTTC. Its translation is CASSLDVYEQFF.

This chain uses TRBV27 with TRBJ2-7, with 10 bases that match TRBD1. From germline, CDR1 is MNHEY and CDR2 SMNVEV (reference sequence). The J segment lost 5 bases and the V segment lost 3 bases, leaving 10 bases of the junction unmatched. The CDR3 is 16 amino acids. CDR3 DNA: TGTGCCAGCAGTTTGATCTCGGGACAGGGGTCCAACGAGCAGTACTTC. Protein sequence: CASSLISGQGSNEQYF.

V is TRBV28 and J is TRBJ2-1; 9 nucleotides line up with TRBD2. The J segment lost 8 bases and the V segment lost 3 bases, leaving 8 bases of the junction unmatched. This CDR3 is built from 15 residues. Germline V gene data show CDR1 as MDHEN and CDR2 as SYDVKM. CDR3 region: CASSFLQREEDEQFF. CDR3 sequence (DNA): TGTGCCAGCAGTTTTCTTCAGCGGGAGGAAGATGAGCAGTTCTTC.

The gene calls are TRBV27 and TRBJ2-1; D call uncertain. The CDR3 extends over 11 amino acids. Germline CDR1 and CDR2: MNHEY and SMNVEV (reference sequence). The V end lost 2 bases, the J end lost 9 bases, and 5 bases lay between the germline ends. The CDR3 coding sequence is TGTGCCAGCAGTTTAGAGTCTGAGCAGTTCTTC. Its translation: CASSLESEQFF.

A word on this clone: Other DNA sequences of this sample code for an identical CDR3. The chain joins TRBV28 to TRBJ2-7, with 7 positions matching TRBD1. V was clipped by 5 bases and J by 1 base; unmatched bases: 5. The CDR3 loop spans 14 amino acids. Germline V lookup: CDR1 MDHEN, CDR2 SYDVKM. The CDR3 spells CASSPPGQSYEQYF. The CDR3 region has the DNA TGTGCCAGCAGTCCCCCGGGACAGTCCTACGAGCAGTACTTC.

The CDR3 loop reads CASSFRTGRGAGELFF. The CDR3 nucleotides are TGTGCCAGCAGCTTCCGGACAGGGCGTGGGGCCGGGGAGCTGTTTTTT. This chain links TRBV5-5 with TRBJ2-2, with 8 nucleotides matching TRBD1. The J segment lost 6 bases and the V segment lost 2 bases, leaving 9 bases of the junction unmatched. Germline CDR1 SGHKS, CDR2 YYEKEE (reference sequence). The CDR3 has 16 residues. Using reference TRBV5-5 and TRBJ2-2 for the parts outside the CDR3, the full variable domain is DAGVTQSPTHLIKTRGQQVTLRCSPISGHKSVSWYQQVLGQGPQFIFQYYEKEERGRGNFPDRFSARQFPNYSSELNVNALLLGDSALYLCASSFRTGRGAGELFFGEGSRLTVL.

Points on this clone: Additional DNA sequences in this sample encode the identical CDR3. This chain uses TRBV9 with TRBJ1-4, with a weak D call TRBD1 (5 bases). Trimming left V 0 bases short and J 6 bases short, with 6 bases between. Germline V gene lookup returns CDR1 SGDLS and CDR2 YYNGEE. CDR3 size: 13 residues. DNA for the CDR3: TGTGCCAGCAGCGTAGGGGGGGATGAAAAACTGTTTTTT. This encodes CASSVGGDEKLFF.

This chain links TRBV28 with TRBJ1-3, with D uncertain. V was pared by 8 bases and J by 4 bases, with 12 bases between. The CDR3 spans 13 residues. Germline values: CDR1 MDHEN, CDR2 SYDVKM. This chain's CDR3 is CASEELYGNTIYF. CDR3 in DNA: TGTGCCAGCGAGGAATTATACGGAAACACCATATATTTT.